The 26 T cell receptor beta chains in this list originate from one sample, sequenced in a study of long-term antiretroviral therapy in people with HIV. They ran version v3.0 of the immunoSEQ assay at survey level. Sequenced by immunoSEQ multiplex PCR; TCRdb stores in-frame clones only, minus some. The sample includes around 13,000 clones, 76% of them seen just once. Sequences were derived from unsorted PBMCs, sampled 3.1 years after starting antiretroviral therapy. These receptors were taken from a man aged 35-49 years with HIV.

The CDR3 is CASSRAEGGYTF. CDR3 nucleotide sequence: TGTGCCAGCAGCCGGGCCGAGGGAGGCTACACCTTC. V usage is TRBV2 and J usage is TRBJ1-2; no clear D. V gave up 6 bases and J gave up 8 bases, with 13 bases separating them. The germline V gene has CDR1 SNHLY and CDR2 FYNNEI. CDR3 length equals 12 residues. Full variable domain (missing parts from reference TRBV2 and TRBJ1-2): EPEVTQTPSHQVTQMGQEVILRCVPISNHLYFYWYRQILGQKVEFLVSFYNNEISEKSEIFDDQFSVERPDGSNFTLKIRSTKLEDSAMYFCASSRAEGGYTFGSGTRLTVV.

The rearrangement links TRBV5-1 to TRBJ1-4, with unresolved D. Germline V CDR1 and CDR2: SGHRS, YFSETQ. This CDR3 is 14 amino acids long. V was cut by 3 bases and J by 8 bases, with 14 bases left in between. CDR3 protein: CASSSGSLSEKLFF. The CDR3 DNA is TGCGCCAGCAGCTCGGGCAGTCTAAGCGAAAAACTGTTTTTT. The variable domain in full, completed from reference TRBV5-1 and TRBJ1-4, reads KAGVTQTPRYLIKTRGQQVTLSCSPISGHRSVSWYQQTPGQGLQFLFEYFSETQRNKGNFPGRFSGRQFSNSRSEMNVSTLELGDSALYLCASSSGSLSEKLFFGSGTQLSVL.

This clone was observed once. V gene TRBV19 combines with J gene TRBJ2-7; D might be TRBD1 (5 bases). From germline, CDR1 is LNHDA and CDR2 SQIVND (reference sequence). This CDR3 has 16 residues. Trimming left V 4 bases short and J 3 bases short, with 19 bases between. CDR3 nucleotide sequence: TGTGCCAGTAGTACGCAATCTGACCCAGGGATCTACGAGCAGTACTTC. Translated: CASSTQSDPGIYEQYF. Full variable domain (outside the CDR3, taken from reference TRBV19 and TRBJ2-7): DGGITQSPKYLFRKEGQNVTLSCEQNLNHDAMYWYRQDPGQGLRLIYYSQIVNDFQKGDIAEGYSVSREKKESFPLTVTSAQKNPTAFYLCASSTQSDPGIYEQYFGPGTRLTVT.

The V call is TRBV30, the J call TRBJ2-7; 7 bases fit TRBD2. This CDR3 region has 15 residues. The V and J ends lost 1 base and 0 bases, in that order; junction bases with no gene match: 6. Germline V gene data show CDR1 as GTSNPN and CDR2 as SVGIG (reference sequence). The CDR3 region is CAWSAGAGTSYEQYF. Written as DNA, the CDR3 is TGTGCCTGGAGTGCAGGAGCGGGGACCTCCTACGAGCAGTACTTC.

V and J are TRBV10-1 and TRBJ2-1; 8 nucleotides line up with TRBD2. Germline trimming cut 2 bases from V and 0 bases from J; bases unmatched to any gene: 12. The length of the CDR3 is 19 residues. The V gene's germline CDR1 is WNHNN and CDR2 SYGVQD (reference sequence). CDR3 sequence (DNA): TGCGCCAGCAGTGAGGGGGCGGGAGGTATCTTGAGCTCCTACAATGAGCAGTTCTTC. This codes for CASSEGAGGILSSYNEQFF.

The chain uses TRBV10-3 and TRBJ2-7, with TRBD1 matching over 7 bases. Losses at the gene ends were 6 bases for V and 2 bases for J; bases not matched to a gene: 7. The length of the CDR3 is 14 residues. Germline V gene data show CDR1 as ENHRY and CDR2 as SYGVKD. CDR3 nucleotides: TGTGCCATCAGCCCCGGGACAGAGCCCTACGAGCAGTACTTC. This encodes CAISPGTEPYEQYF.

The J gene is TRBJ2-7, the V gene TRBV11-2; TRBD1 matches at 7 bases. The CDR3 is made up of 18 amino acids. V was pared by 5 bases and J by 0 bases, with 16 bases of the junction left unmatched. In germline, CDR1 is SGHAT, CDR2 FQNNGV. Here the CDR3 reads CASSGEGLPGQISYEQYF. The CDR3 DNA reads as TGTGCCAGCAGCGGTGAGGGGCTCCCGGGACAGATCTCCTACGAGCAGTACTTC.

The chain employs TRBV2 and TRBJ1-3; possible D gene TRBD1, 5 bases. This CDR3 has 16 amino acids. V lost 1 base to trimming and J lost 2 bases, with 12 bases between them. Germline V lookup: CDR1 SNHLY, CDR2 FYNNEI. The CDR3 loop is CASSEGGTPTGNTIYF. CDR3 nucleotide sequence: TGTGCCAGCAGTGAAGGCGGGACGCCGACTGGAAACACCATATATTTT.

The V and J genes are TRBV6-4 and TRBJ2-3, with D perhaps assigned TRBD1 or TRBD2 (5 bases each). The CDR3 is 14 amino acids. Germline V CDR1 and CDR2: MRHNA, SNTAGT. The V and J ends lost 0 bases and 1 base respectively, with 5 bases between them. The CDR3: CASSDSGGTDTQYF. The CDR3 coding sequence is TGTGCCAGCAGTGACTCGGGGGGCACAGATACGCAGTATTTT.

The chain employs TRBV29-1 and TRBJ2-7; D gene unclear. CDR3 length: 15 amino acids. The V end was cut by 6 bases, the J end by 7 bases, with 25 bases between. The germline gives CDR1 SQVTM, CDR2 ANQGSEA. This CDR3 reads CSVAVQDLSYSEQYF. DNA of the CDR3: TGCAGCGTGGCAGTTCAGGATTTATCTTATTCAGAGCAGTACTTC.

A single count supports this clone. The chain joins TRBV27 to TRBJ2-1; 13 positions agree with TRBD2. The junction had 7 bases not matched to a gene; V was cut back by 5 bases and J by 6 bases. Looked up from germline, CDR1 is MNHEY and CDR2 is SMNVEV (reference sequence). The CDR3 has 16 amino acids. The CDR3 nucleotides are TGTGCCAGCAGTCCTCAACTAGCGGGGGGGTCCAATGAGCAGTTCTTC. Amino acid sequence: CASSPQLAGGSNEQFF.

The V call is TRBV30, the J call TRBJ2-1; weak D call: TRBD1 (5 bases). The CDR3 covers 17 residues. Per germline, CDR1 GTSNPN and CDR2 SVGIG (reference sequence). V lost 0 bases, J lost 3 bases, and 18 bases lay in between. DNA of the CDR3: TGTGCCTGGAGTGTACAAGGGGTGGCCTTCTTCTACAATGAGCAGTTCTTC. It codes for CAWSVQGVAFFYNEQFF.

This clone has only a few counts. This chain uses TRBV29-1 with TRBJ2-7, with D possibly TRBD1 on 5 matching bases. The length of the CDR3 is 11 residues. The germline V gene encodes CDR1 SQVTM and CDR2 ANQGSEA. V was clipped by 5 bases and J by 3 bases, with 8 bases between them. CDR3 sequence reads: CSVLDSYEQYF. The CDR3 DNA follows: TGCAGCGTTCTCGACAGCTACGAGCAGTACTTC.

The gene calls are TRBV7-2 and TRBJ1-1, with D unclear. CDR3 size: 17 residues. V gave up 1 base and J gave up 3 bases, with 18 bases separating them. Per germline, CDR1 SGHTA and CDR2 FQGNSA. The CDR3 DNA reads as TGTGCCAGCAGCTTAGATTACTCGGGGATATGGGACACTGAAGCTTTCTTT. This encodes CASSLDYSGIWDTEAFF.

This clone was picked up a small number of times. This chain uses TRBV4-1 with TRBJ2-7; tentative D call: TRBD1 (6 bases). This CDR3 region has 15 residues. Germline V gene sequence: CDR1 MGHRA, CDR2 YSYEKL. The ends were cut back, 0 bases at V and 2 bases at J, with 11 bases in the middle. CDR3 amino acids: CASSQDTGYPYEQYF. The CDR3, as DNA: TGCGCCAGCAGCCAAGATACAGGGTACCCCTACGAGCAGTACTTC.

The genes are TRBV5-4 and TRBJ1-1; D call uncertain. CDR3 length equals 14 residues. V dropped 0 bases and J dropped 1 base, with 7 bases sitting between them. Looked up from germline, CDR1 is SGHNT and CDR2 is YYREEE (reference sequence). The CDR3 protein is CASSLEQKNTEAFF. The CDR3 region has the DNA TGTGCCAGCAGCTTGGAGCAGAAGAACACTGAAGCTTTCTTT.

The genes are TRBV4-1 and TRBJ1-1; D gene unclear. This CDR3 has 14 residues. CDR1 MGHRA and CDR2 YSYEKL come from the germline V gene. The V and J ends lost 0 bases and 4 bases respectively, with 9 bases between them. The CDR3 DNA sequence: TGCGCCAGCAGCCAAGAGCAGGCCACCACTGAAGCTTTCTTT. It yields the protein CASSQEQATTEAFF.

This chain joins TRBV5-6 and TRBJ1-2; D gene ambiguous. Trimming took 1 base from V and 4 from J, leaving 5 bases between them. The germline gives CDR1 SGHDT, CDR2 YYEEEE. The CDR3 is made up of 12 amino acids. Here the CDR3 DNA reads TGTGCCAGCAGCTTGAATTCCTATGGCTACACCTTC. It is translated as CASSLNSYGYTF.

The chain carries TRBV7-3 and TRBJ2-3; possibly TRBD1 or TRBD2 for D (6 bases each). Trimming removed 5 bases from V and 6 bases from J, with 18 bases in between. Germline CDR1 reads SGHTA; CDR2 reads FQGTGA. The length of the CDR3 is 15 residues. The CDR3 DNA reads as TGTGCCAGCAGCCCCGGGGTAGGGGGGACGGATACGCAGTATTTT. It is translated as CASSPGVGGTDTQYF.

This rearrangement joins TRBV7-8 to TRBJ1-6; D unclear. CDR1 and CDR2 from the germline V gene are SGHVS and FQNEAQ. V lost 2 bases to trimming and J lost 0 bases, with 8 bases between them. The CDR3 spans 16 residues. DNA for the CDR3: TGTGCCAGCAGCTTAACGGAGAGCTCCTATAATTCACCCCTCCACTTT. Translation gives CASSLTESSYNSPLHF.

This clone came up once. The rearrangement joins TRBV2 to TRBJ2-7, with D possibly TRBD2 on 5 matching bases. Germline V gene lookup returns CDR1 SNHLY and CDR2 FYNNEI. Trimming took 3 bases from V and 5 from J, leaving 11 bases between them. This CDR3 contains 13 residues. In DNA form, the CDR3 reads TGTGCCAGCAGTGAGAGGGCGGCGGACGAGCAGTACTTC. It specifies CASSERAADEQYF.

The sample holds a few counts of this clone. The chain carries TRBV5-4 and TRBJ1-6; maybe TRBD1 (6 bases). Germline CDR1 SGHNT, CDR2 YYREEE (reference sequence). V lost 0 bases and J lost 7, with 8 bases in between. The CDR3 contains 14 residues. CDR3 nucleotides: TGTGCCAGCAGCTTGGAGGGGGGGAATTCACCCCTCCACTTT. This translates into CASSLEGGNSPLHF.

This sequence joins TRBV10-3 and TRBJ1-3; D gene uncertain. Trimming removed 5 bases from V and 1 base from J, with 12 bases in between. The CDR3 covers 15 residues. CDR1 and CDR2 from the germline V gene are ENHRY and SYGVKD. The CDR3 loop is CAISPTDLSGNTIYF. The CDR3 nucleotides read TGTGCCATCAGTCCGACTGACCTTTCTGGAAACACCATATATTTT.

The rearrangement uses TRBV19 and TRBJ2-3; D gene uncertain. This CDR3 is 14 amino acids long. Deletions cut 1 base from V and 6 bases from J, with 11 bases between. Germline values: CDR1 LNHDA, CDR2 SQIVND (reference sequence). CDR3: CASSIVAARDTQYF. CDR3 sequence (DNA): TGTGCCAGTAGTATAGTAGCTGCCAGGGATACGCAGTATTTT.

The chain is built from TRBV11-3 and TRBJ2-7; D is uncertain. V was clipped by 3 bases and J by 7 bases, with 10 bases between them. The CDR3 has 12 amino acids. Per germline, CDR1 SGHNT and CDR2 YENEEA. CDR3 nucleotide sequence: TGTGCCAGCAGCTTTTCAACTATAGAGCAGTACTTC. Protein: CASSFSTIEQYF.

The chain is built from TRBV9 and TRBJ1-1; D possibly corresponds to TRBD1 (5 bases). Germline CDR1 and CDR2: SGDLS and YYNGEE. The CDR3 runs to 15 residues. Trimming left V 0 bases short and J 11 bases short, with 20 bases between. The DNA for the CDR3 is TGTGCCAGCAGCGTAGATCAAGCGGGTTGGCGGGGGGCTTTCTTT. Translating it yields CASSVDQAGWRGAFF.